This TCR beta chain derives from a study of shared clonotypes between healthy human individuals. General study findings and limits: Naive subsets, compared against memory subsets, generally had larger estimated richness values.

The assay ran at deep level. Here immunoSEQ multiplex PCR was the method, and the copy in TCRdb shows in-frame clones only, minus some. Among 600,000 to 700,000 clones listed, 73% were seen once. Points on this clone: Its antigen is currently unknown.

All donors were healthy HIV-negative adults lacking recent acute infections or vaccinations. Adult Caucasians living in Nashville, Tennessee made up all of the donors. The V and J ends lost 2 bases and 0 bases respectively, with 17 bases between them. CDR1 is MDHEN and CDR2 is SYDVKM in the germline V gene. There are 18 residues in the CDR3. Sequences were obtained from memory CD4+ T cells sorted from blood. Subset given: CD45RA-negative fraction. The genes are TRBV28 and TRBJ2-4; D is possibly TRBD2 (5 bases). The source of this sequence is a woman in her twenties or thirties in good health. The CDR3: CASSLTAMREKAKNIQYF. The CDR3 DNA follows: TGTGCCAGCAGTTTAACGGCGATGAGGGAAAAAGCCAAAAACATTCAGTACTTC.